This TCR beta chain was identified during a study of cytomegalovirus exposure and HLA in healthy donors. CDR1 is SGDLS, CDR2 YYNGEE, per germline. V was clipped by 3 bases and J by 9 bases; unmatched bases: 13. The CDR3 runs 17 residues. The PCR ran on 60 Vbeta and 13 Jbeta primers. Measured with immunoSEQ multiplex PCR; TCRdb has only the in-frame clones, and not every one. The table lists around 150,000 clones, about 80% of them singletons. This clonotype was obtained from a woman aged 50 to 65 in good health and CMV-seropositive. What was sequenced was PBMCs. This chain uses TRBV9 with TRBJ2-1; the match to TRBD2 covers 12 bases. CDR3 in amino acids: CASSGRETSGRSSEQFF. The CDR3 DNA reads TGTGCCAGCAGCGGGAGGGAGACTAGCGGGAGATCGAGTGAGCAGTTCTTC. Full variable domain (remainder filled in from reference TRBV9 and TRBJ2-1): DSGVTQTPKHLITATGQRVTLRCSPRSGDLSVYWYQQSLDQGLQFLIQYYNGEERAKGNILERFSAQQFPDLHSELNLSSLELGDSALYFCASSGRETSGRSSEQFFGPGTRLTVL.